The 2 T cell receptor beta chains reported below all come from one sample, sequenced in a study of response to subunit inactivated influenza vaccine. TCRdb re-analysed the RT-PCR reads in MiXCR, keeping a single row per CDR3 protein. The sample consists of 530,000 or so distinct CDR3 sequences, roughly 15% of them appearing once. This specimen was PBMCs from blood, taken about 12 days after vaccination. The receptors were gathered from a man aged 45-60 years who received an inactivated influenza vaccine.

This clonotype was detected only a few times. The chain carries TRBV4-1 and TRBJ1-3; no reliable D call. With 3 bases removed from V and 0 bases from J, the gap between germline ends came to 9 bases. Germline loops: CDR1 MGHRA, CDR2 YSYEKL. CDR3 size: 15 residues. The CDR3 loop reads CASSQIVGSGNTIYF. The CDR3 DNA reads as TGCGCCAGCAGCCAGATCGTAGGCTCTGGAAACACCATATATTTT.

This clonotype appeared many times. The chain couples TRBV20-1 to TRBJ1-1, with D unclear. In germline, CDR1 is DFQATT, CDR2 SNEGSKA (reference sequence). Between the trimmed V and J ends, which lost 0 bases and 0 bases, there was a span of 8 bases. The CDR3 loop spans 14 amino acids. This chain's CDR3 is CSARDQEMNTEAFF. CDR3 DNA: TGCAGTGCTAGAGATCAGGAGATGAACACTGAAGCTTTCTTT.